These T cell receptor beta chains were read from a single sample in a study of control samples from healthy donors and cancer patients. Here immunoSEQ multiplex PCR was the method, and the copy in TCRdb shows in-frame clones only, minus some. The table includes around 70,000 clones, around 93% detected once. The specimen was blood. These receptors originate from a woman aged 25-40 years in good health. The CDR3 runs from the conserved cysteine through the conserved F or W.

>18|TRBV5-5
CASSLVGGRFSPVGGYTF
>11|TRBV7-9
CASSLEVIAFF
>13|TRBV10-2
CASSLTGGGEQYF
>13|TRBV19
CASSLSSGNTIYF
>14|TRBV4-2
CASSPRTSHNEQFF
>15|TRBV5-1
CASSFSGGNTDTQYF
>10|TRBV7-3
CASRQETQYF
>13|TRBV12-3/TRBV12-4
CASRGTGYEKLFF
>12|TRBV3-1/TRBV3-2
CATGDINQPQHF
>14|TRBV5-4
CASSLAGNTGELFF
>16|TRBV4-1
CASSQVHPQTNQPQHF
>15|TRBV11-3
CASSLQGAGTGELFF
>14|TRBV6-5
CASRGQGARYGYTF
>12|TRBV27
CASSSRTGAAFF
>13|TRBV12-5
CASGSDREGGYTF
>14|TRBV5-6
CASSFGTQVYGYTF
>16|TRBV27
CASSALPRGGTDTQYF
>15|TRBV6-5
CASSRTDRPLGAIYF
>13|TRBV2
CASSDGENSPLHF
>15|TRBV13
CASSPGQSVAYEQYF
>14|TRBV10-3
CAISGSGPDQPQHF
>15|TRBV4-1
CASSQWYREDSPLHF
>16|TRBV4-1
CASSQDPPGTNTEAFF
>16|TRBV7-2
CASSLGGTAKNYGYTF
>14|TRBV5-6
CASSSDGLNTEAFF
>17|TRBV5-4
CASSLIGGSPLWSPLHF
>16|TRBV19
CASSIPYSWTAQPQHF
>14|TRBV10-3
CAISVGRMNTEAFF
>13|TRBV30
CAWWGGAGDTQYF
>16|TRBV6-1
CASSEVPGHGLYGYTF
>15|TRBV3-1/TRBV3-2
CASSQGGGFDTEAFF
>12|TRBV12-3/TRBV12-4
CASNQGAGGYTF
>14|TRBV7-3
CASSSNRDSTEAFF
>15|TRBV4-2
CASSQFSAANSPLHF
>14|TRBV5-6
CASSLRQGKDTQYF
>18|TRBV15
CATSSARGRFGYQETQYF
>16|TRBV7-2
CASSLVSTGTNNEQFF
>15|TRBV21-1
CASSPHGQGAYGYTF
>13|TRBV5-6
CASSIEGGNEQFF
>14|TRBV2
CASRGRQGSDTQYF
>13|TRBV5-8
CASSWLSFVEQFF
>12|TRBV15
CATSEQGNTIYF
>15|TRBV2
CASSEGSYSNQPQHF
>13|TRBV19
CASDLGPDTEAFF
>14|TRBV7-8
CASSSLSTGYGYTF
>15|TRBV15
CATSRDPSGNQPQHF
>14|TRBV29-1
CSVVTEVAYNEQFF
>12|TRBV30
CAWRSGGTEAFF
>18|TRBV5-8
CASSFGTGGMSADTEAFF
>15|TRBV5-1
CASSLELQGHGELFF
>17|TRBV6-6
CASSRGGSRVFGSPLHF
>16|TRBV5-8
CASSSPLGHLNEKLFF
>15|TRBV5-1
CASSLGDGDNYGYTF
>16|TRBV24-1
CATSEPGGGNQETQYF